The subject of this entry is one T cell receptor (beta chain). The antigen remains undetermined. Germline assignment: CDR1 KGHSH and CDR2 LQKENI. This CDR3 comprises 14 residues. The V end was cut by 3 bases, the J end by 5 bases, with 11 bases between. This entry belongs to a study of STAT5B mutations in CD4+ large granular lymphocyte leukemia. Study-wide points: TRBV06-family usage was enriched in top patient clones (8/27) versus controls (2/35). The CD4+ versus CD8+ T-LGLL clonality difference may reflect limited sample size.

The table came from immunoSEQ multiplex PCR; TCRdb's copy has only in-frame clones and leaves some out. The sample lists around 35,000 clones, about 65% seen once, with around 2% in the top ten. Controls came from buffy coats of healthy blood donors. The sample comprised CD4+ T cells from blood buffy coats. The origin of this receptor is a human donor in good health. The J gene is TRBJ2-1, the V gene TRBV18; D uncertain. The CDR3 sequence: CASSPPHSDNEQFF. The CDR3, as DNA: TGTGCCAGCTCACCCCCTCACAGTGACAATGAGCAGTTCTTC.